The rows below give T cell receptor beta chains drawn from one sample of a study of cytomegalovirus exposure and HLA in healthy donors. Libraries were prepared by immunoSEQ multiplex PCR; TCRdb keeps only in-frame clonotypes and omits some of them. The table has approximately 160,000 clones, under 90% seen once. The sequenced sample consisted of PBMCs. These receptors were obtained from a man aged 18 to 30 in good health and CMV-seropositive. Each CDR3 is given with its conserved first and last residue. A D gene is named only where the DNA matches it firmly. Only part of the rows carry a size: once, few, many, or a class if the clone is expanded.

>NA|TRBV5-1|NA|TRBJ1-2
CASSLPGPGGGYTF
TGCGCCAGCAGCTTGCCCGGCCCGGGAGGTGGCTACACCTTC
>TRBD2|TRBV9|NA|TRBJ2-7
CASSQGAGGTYEQYF
TGTGCCAGCAGCCAAGGGGCGGGGGGAACCTACGAGCAGTACTTC
>NA|TRBV2|once|TRBJ2-6
CASRGTGSSGANVLTF
TGTGCCAGCAGGGGTACAGGGAGCTCTGGGGCCAACGTCCTGACTTTC
>TRBD1|TRBV7-8|NA|TRBJ1-3
CASSIQGATGNTIYF
TGTGCCAGCAGCATTCAGGGGGCGACTGGAAACACCATATATTTT
>TRBD2|TRBV7-9|NA|TRBJ2-5
CASSFPSGMSGETQYF
TGTGCCAGCAGCTTCCCTAGCGGGATGTCGGGAGAGACCCAGTACTTC
>NA|TRBV19|few|TRBJ1-1
CASTQGNTEAFF
TGTGCCTCCACTCAGGGTAACACTGAAGCTTTCTTT
>TRBD1|TRBV29-1|NA|TRBJ2-7
CSVTGQANSYEQYF
TGCAGCGTAACGGGACAGGCTAATTCCTACGAGCAGTACTTC
>NA|TRBV7-2|few|TRBJ1-3
CASSLRDPGNTIYF
TGTGCCAGCAGCCTCCGGGATCCTGGAAACACCATATATTTT
>TRBD1|TRBV7-8|NA|TRBJ2-7
CASSSTLPGGPSYEQYF
TGTGCCAGCAGCTCTACCCTCCCAGGGGGCCCATCCTACGAGCAGTACTTC
>TRBD2|TRBV28|NA|TRBJ2-3
CASSPGTSIDTQYF
TGTGCCAGCAGTCCCGGGACTAGCATCGATACGCAGTATTTT
>NA|TRBV19|once|TRBJ1-4
CASSIGLKSNEKLFF
TGTGCCAGTAGTATTGGGCTAAAATCTAATGAAAAACTGTTTTTT
>NA|TRBV29-1|once|TRBJ1-1
CSVILYQNTEAFF
TGCAGCGTTATACTATACCAGAACACTGAAGCTTTCTTT
>TRBD2|TRBV5-4|NA|TRBJ2-5
CASSLDLAGVGQETQYF
TGTGCCAGCAGCTTGGACCTAGCGGGAGTGGGGCAAGAGACCCAGTACTTC
>TRBD2|TRBV15|NA|TRBJ2-1
CATSSPGLGYEQFF
TGTGCCACCAGCAGTCCGGGACTAGGGTATGAGCAGTTCTTC
>TRBD1|TRBV19|NA|TRBJ1-4
CASSSYRGQGEKLFF
TGTGCCAGTAGTAGCTACAGGGGGCAGGGTGAAAAACTGTTTTTT
>TRBD2|TRBV5-1|NA|TRBJ2-4
CASSWTSGGAKNIQYF
TGCGCCAGCAGCTGGACTAGCGGTGGAGCCAAAAACATTCAGTACTTC
>NA|TRBV28|NA|TRBJ2-7
CASSSGGTAVYEQYF
TGTGCCAGCAGTTCGGGAGGGACAGCAGTCTACGAGCAGTACTTC
>NA|TRBV5-4|NA|TRBJ2-3
CASSSRLAADTQYF
TGTGCCAGCAGCTCCCGGTTAGCGGCAGATACGCAGTATTTT
>NA|TRBV10-3|NA|TRBJ2-7
CAISSRQAAYEQYF
TGTGCCATCAGTAGTCGACAGGCAGCCTACGAGCAGTACTTC
>TRBD1|TRBV10-3|NA|TRBJ2-7
CAIRRDRGSYEQYF
TGTGCCATCAGAAGGGACAGGGGGTCTTACGAGCAGTACTTC
>NA|TRBV5-6|NA|TRBJ2-5
CASSLSETRTLGTQYF
TGTGCCAGCAGCTTGTCCGAGACTCGAACGCTCGGGACCCAGTACTTC
>NA|TRBV28|NA|TRBJ2-2
CASSPHYIPRSRGSGELFF
TGTGCCAGCAGTCCTCATTATATACCCCGTAGCAGGGGATCCGGGGAGCTGTTTTTT
>TRBD1|TRBV27|once|TRBJ1-1
CASSFSTGGNTEAFF
TGTGCCAGCAGTTTCTCGACAGGGGGGAACACTGAAGCTTTCTTT
>NA|TRBV7-3|NA|TRBJ2-2
CASSPGNTGELFF
TGTGCCAGCAGCCCAGGGAACACCGGGGAGCTGTTTTTT
>NA|TRBV5-1|NA|TRBJ2-7
CASSEGLSYEQYF
TGCGCCAGCAGCGAGGGACTGAGTTACGAGCAGTACTTC
>TRBD2|TRBV27|NA|TRBJ2-2
CASSNSGRRITGELFF
TGTGCCAGCAGTAATAGCGGGAGAAGAATCACCGGGGAGCTGTTTTTT
>NA|TRBV5-4|NA|TRBJ1-1
CASSLRGGDTEAFF
TGTGCCAGCAGCTTGAGGGGGGGGGACACTGAAGCTTTCTTT
>TRBD1|TRBV18|NA|TRBJ2-7
CASSTGGEQYF
TGTGCCAGCTCAACAGGGGGTGAGCAGTACTTC
>TRBD1|TRBV5-1|NA|TRBJ1-1
CASSLDRGSTEAFF
TGCGCCAGCAGCTTAGACAGGGGTTCCACTGAAGCTTTCTTT
>TRBD2|TRBV5-6|NA|TRBJ2-7
CASSLHTSGSSYEQYF
TGTGCCAGCAGCTTGCATACTAGCGGGTCCTCCTACGAGCAGTACTTC
>NA|TRBV7-8|NA|TRBJ2-7
CASSPRWGRGPYEQYF
TGTGCCAGCAGCCCACGGTGGGGCAGGGGTCCGTACGAGCAGTACTTC
>TRBD1|TRBV5-1|few|TRBJ1-1
CASSPGQGGGTEAFF
TGCGCCAGCAGCCCCGGACAGGGAGGAGGCACTGAAGCTTTCTTT
>TRBD1|TRBV5-1|NA|TRBJ2-5
CASSSSAGGSKETQYF
TGCGCCAGCAGCTCCTCGGCAGGGGGCTCGAAAGAGACCCAGTACTTC
>NA|TRBV5-5|NA|TRBJ2-7
CASSLGRSSYEQYF
TGTGCCAGCAGCTTGGGGCGGAGCTCCTACGAGCAGTACTTC
>NA|TRBV21-1|NA|TRBJ1-1
CASRPGRGSEAFF
TGTGCCAGCAGGCCGGGGAGGGGGTCTGAAGCTTTCTTT
>NA|TRBV4-1|NA|TRBJ1-3
CASSPTGKNGNTIYF
TGCGCCAGCAGCCCCACAGGGAAGAACGGAAACACCATATATTTT
>NA|TRBV19|NA|TRBJ2-1
CASSIVTVSYNEQFF
TGTGCCAGTAGTATTGTAACAGTATCGTACAATGAGCAGTTCTTC
>TRBD2|TRBV27|NA|TRBJ2-5
CASRPLTSGSETQYF
TGTGCCAGCAGGCCACTAACTAGCGGGAGCGAGACCCAGTACTTC
>TRBD1|TRBV5-6|NA|TRBJ1-2
CASSLYDRGNYGYTF
TGTGCCAGCAGCTTGTATGACAGGGGTAACTATGGCTACACCTTC
>TRBD1|TRBV4-1|NA|TRBJ2-1
CASSSGTVDNEQFF
TGCGCCAGCAGCTCCGGGACAGTGGACAATGAGCAGTTCTTC
>TRBD2|TRBV2|NA|TRBJ2-3
CASMTLGAASGNLDTQYF
TGTGCCAGCATGACACTGGGGGCGGCTAGCGGGAATTTGGATACGCAGTATTTT
>TRBD2|TRBV27|NA|TRBJ2-7
CASSLWEGSYEQYF
TGTGCCAGCAGTTTATGGGAGGGGTCCTACGAGCAGTACTTC
>NA|TRBV29-1|NA|TRBJ1-5
CSVGGRGNQPQHF
TGCAGCGTTGGAGGCAGGGGCAATCAGCCCCAGCATTTT
>TRBD2|TRBV10-3|NA|TRBJ2-3
CAISVGGRGTDTQYF
TGTGCCATCAGTGTGGGAGGGAGAGGGACAGATACGCAGTATTTT
>NA|TRBV6-1|NA|TRBJ2-3
CASSSRQANTDTQYF
TGTGCCAGCAGCAGCCGACAGGCCAACACAGATACGCAGTATTTT
>TRBD1|TRBV5-6|once|TRBJ1-1
CASSLLGGTGGFSEAFF
TGTGCCAGCAGCTTGCTCGGAGGGACAGGTGGGTTTTCTGAAGCTTTCTTT
>NA|TRBV4-1|NA|TRBJ2-7
CASSQPRRKGVKYF
TGCGCCAGCAGCCAACCCCGCCGGAAGGGAGTCAAGTACTTC
>TRBD1|TRBV5-6|NA|TRBJ1-2
CASGTGYGYTF
TGTGCCAGTGGGACAGGCTATGGCTACACCTTC
>TRBD1|TRBV30|NA|TRBJ2-7
CAWSSGTGFTEQYF
TGTGCCTGGAGCTCCGGGACAGGGTTTACCGAGCAGTACTTC
>TRBD2|TRBV4-1|NA|TRBJ2-1
CASAGTGGSPSYNEQFF
TGCGCCAGCGCGGGGACGGGAGGATCCCCTTCCTACAATGAGCAGTTCTTC
>TRBD2|TRBV2|NA|TRBJ2-2
CASRPKGGRLGELFF
TGTGCCAGCAGACCAAAGGGCGGGAGACTCGGGGAGCTGTTTTTT
>TRBD2|TRBV7-3|NA|TRBJ2-1
CASSLELAGYNEQFF
TGTGCCAGCAGCTTAGAACTAGCGGGGTACAATGAGCAGTTCTTC
>TRBD1|TRBV7-3|NA|TRBJ1-4
CASSLNRGRDRGSATNEKLFF
TGTGCCAGCAGCTTAAATAGGGGCCGGGACAGGGGATCTGCAACTAATGAAAAACTGTTTTTT
>NA|TRBV6-5|NA|TRBJ1-1
CASSYGDTNTEAFF
TGTGCCAGCAGTTACGGGGACACCAACACTGAAGCTTTCTTT
>NA|TRBV5-1|NA|TRBJ2-1
CASSLGRSYNEQFF
TGCGCCAGCAGCTTGGGACGGAGCTACAATGAGCAGTTCTTC
>NA|TRBV14|NA|TRBJ1-1
CASSQLSGMNTEAFF
TGTGCCAGCAGCCAACTCTCGGGTATGAACACTGAAGCTTTCTTT
>NA|TRBV5-6|NA|TRBJ2-3
CASSFGRGGQFDTDTQYF
TGTGCCAGCAGTTTCGGAAGGGGGGGGCAGTTTGACACAGATACGCAGTATTTT
>NA|TRBV5-5|NA|TRBJ2-7
CASSLYRDSPYEQYF
TGTGCCAGCAGCTTATACCGGGACTCCCCCTACGAGCAGTACTTC
>TRBD1|TRBV28|NA|TRBJ1-4
CASSPPDRPGDEKLFF
TGTGCCAGCAGTCCCCCGGACAGGCCAGGGGATGAAAAACTGTTTTTT